This T cell receptor (beta chain) was sequenced in a study of blood T cell repertoires in COVID-19. For the study at large: Sources were T cells, B-cell-depleted T cells, or PBMCs; the material itself was cDNA or gDNA.

The germline V gene has CDR1 SGHAT and CDR2 FQNNGV. V lost 4 bases, J lost 6 bases, and 8 bases stayed unmatched. The CDR3 is 16 residues long. Methods used by the authors: Estimation of nucleated cell counts was performed using reference gene primer amplification. TCRdb keeps only in-frame clones here, not all; method: immunoSEQ multiplex PCR. Clone size and the V and J calls come from that table; the DNA yielded D and trimming. The sample lists 180,000 or so clones, around four fifths occurring once. The TCR originated in a woman in her forties or fifties in a cohort exposed to, infected with or recovered from COVID-19 (not recorded which). The chain carries TRBV11-2 and TRBJ2-2, with TRBD1 matching over 10 bases. The sequencing sample was made of PBMCs or T cells enriched from blood (not recorded which). The CDR3 DNA is TGTGCCAGCAGCTCGGGGTGGACAGGGGGGGCCGGGGAGCTGTTTTTT. Protein product: CASSSGWTGGAGELFF.